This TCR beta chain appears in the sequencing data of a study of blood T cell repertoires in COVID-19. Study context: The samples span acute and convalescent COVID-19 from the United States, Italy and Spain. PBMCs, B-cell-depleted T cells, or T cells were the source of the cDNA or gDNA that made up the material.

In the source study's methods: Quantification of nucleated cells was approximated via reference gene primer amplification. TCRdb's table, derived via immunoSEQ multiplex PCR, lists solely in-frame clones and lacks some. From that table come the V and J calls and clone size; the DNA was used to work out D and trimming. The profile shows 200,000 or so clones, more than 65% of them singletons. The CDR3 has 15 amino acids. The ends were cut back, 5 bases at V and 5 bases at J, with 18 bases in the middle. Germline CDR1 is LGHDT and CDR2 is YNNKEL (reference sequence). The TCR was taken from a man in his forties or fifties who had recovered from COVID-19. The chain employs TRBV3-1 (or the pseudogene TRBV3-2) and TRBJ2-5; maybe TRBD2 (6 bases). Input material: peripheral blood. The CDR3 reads CASSGLGGRGETQYF. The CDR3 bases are TGTGCCAGCAGCGGACTGGGGGGAAGAGGGGAGACCCAGTACTTC.